This T cell receptor (beta chain) was sequenced during a study of cytomegalovirus exposure and HLA in healthy donors. Findings and caveats of the study: As was reported, the HLA-A and HLA-B alleles of most subjects were accurately predicted from TCR beta sequences.

The PCR used 60 Vbeta and 13 Jbeta primers. TCRdb's table, derived via immunoSEQ multiplex PCR, lists solely in-frame clones and lacks some. The table includes approximately 100,000 clones, 70% detected once. While unrecorded immune exposures were likely, the donors were nominally healthy when sampled. A note on this clone: No antigen is known for it.

This CDR3 spans 17 amino acids. Germline loops: CDR1 MGHDK, CDR2 SYGVNS. V dropped 0 bases and J dropped 0 bases, with 13 bases sitting between them. The gene calls are TRBV25-1 and TRBJ2-3, with TRBD2 as a possible D gene (6 bases). This sequence originates from a man aged 40-49 years in good health and CMV-seropositive. The sample taken for sequencing was PBMCs. The DNA of the CDR3 is TGTGCCAGCAGTGAATATTCGGAGGGCCCTAGCACAGATACGCAGTATTTT. Translated: CASSEYSEGPSTDTQYF.